Below, 18 T cell receptor beta chains from the same sample are listed, as sequenced in a study of Ad26.COV2.S vaccination and SARS-CoV-2 variants. Here immunoSEQ multiplex PCR was the method, and the copy in TCRdb shows in-frame clones only, minus some. In the table there are about 420,000 clones, approximately 87% of which are singletons. The treatment is: around 19 received Ad26.COV2.S at low or high dose, single or two shots; 5 received placebo; per-sample allocation not given. Repertoires come from day 63 after the first vaccine or placebo injection. The starting material was peripheral blood, obtained in a trial of Ad26.COV2.S vaccine versus placebo. The receptors come from a person between 18 and 65 years old who received the Ad26.COV2.S COVID-19 vaccine or a placebo.

The gene calls are TRBV15 and TRBJ2-1; 11 nucleotides agree with TRBD2. The CDR3 is 18 residues long. The trim removed 0 bases at V and 3 bases at J, leaving 7 bases unmatched. From germline, CDR1 is LNHNV and CDR2 YYDKDF (reference sequence). The CDR3 region is CATSRDPPTSGGYNEQFF. DNA for the CDR3: TGTGCCACCAGCAGAGATCCTCCAACTAGCGGGGGCTACAATGAGCAGTTCTTC.

V usage is TRBV28 and J usage is TRBJ1-2; tentative D call: TRBD1 (5 bases). CDR3 length: 15 amino acids. Germline V lookup: CDR1 MDHEN, CDR2 SYDVKM. The ends were cut back, 2 bases at V and 4 bases at J, with 14 bases in the middle. CDR3 sequence reads: CASSLQVTVAYGYTF. The CDR3 DNA sequence: TGTGCCAGCAGTTTACAGGTGACAGTTGCCTATGGCTACACCTTC.

In regard to this clone: The junction and the germline gene differ at one end; a read error may be behind it. For the CDR3, the DNA is TGTGCTAGCAGCTTCGGAGAGGTCGGCAACACCGGGGAGCTGTTTTTT. Translation: CASSFGEVGNTGELFF. The chain employs TRBV7-7 and TRBJ2-2; D remains unclear. CDR1 SSHAT and CDR2 FNYEAQ come from the germline V gene (reference sequence). There are 16 residues in the CDR3.

The chain joins TRBV27 to TRBJ1-6, with D unresolved. This CDR3 is built from 15 residues. Germline V gene lookup returns CDR1 MNHEY and CDR2 SMNVEV (reference sequence). Trimming pared 5 bases from V and 10 bases from J, leaving 18 bases between. The CDR3 bases are TGTGCCAGCAGTCTTGGTGCCCCGGAGGCCTCACCCCTCCACTTT. It specifies CASSLGAPEASPLHF.

The chain links TRBV19 to TRBJ2-1; D remains ambiguous. Germline CDR1 LNHDA, CDR2 SQIVND (reference sequence). The CDR3 length is 13 residues. V was pared by 3 bases and J by 2 bases, with 5 bases between. The CDR3 loop is CASSIYTYNEQFF. The CDR3 DNA is TGTGCCAGTAGTATCTATACCTACAATGAGCAGTTCTTC.

A remark on this clone: Other DNA sequences in the same sample also yield this CDR3. The V and J genes are TRBV30 and TRBJ1-1; D unresolved. CDR3 length equals 13 residues. Germline V gene data show CDR1 as GTSNPN and CDR2 as SVGIG (reference sequence). Trimming pared 0 bases from V and 0 bases from J, leaving 5 bases between. The CDR3 spells CAWSVSLNTEAFF. DNA of the CDR3: TGTGCCTGGAGTGTTTCCTTGAACACTGAAGCTTTCTTT. The full variable domain, in which reference TRBV30 and TRBJ1-1 provide the parts outside the CDR3, is SQTIHQWPATLVQPVGSPLSLECTVEGTSNPNLYWYRQAAGRGLQLLFYSVGIGQISSEVPQNLSASRPQDRQFILSSKKLLLSDSGFYLCAWSVSLNTEAFFGQGTRLTVV.

The rearrangement uses TRBV29-1 and TRBJ2-6; D unresolved. Germline lookup yields CDR1 SQVTM and CDR2 ANQGSEA. V was pared by 4 bases and J by 0 bases, with 4 bases between. This CDR3 comprises 13 residues. As DNA, the CDR3 is TGCAGCGTTGGGGTCTCTGGGGCCAACGTCCTGACTTTC. Its translation: CSVGVSGANVLTF. The full variable domain, rest sourced from reference TRBV29-1 and TRBJ2-6, is SAVISQKPSRDICQRGTSLTIQCQVDSQVTMMFWYRQQPGQSLTLIATANQGSEATYESGFVIDKFPISRPNLTFSTLTVSNMSPEDSSIYLCSVGVSGANVLTFGAGSRLTVL.

The rearrangement uses TRBV5-1 and TRBJ2-1; TRBD1 matches at 10 bases. The CDR3 totals 15 residues. The germline gives CDR1 SGHRS, CDR2 YFSETQ. V dropped 4 bases and J dropped 7; count of bases not matched to a gene: 8. The CDR3 DNA reads as TGCGCCAGCAGCCCGGGACAGGGGTTTCGAAATGAGCAGTTCTTC. Translating gives CASSPGQGFRNEQFF.

The rearrangement uses TRBV5-1 and TRBJ1-1; D ambiguous. The CDR3 is made up of 14 amino acids. Germline V gives CDR1 SGHRS, CDR2 YFSETQ. Trimming took off 2 bases at V and 0 bases at J, with 8 bases between the two ends. The CDR3 region has the DNA TGCGCCAGCAGCTTTAGACGAGTGAACACTGAAGCTTTCTTT. Translated, it gives CASSFRRVNTEAFF.

The V gene is TRBV7-9, the J gene TRBJ2-3; D is undetermined. Trimming removed 3 bases from V and 6 bases from J, with 13 bases in between. Per germline, CDR1 SEHNR and CDR2 FQNEAQ (reference sequence). The CDR3 consists of 14 residues. CDR3 nucleotides: TGTGCCAGCAGCTTCTCGGCTCTGTTGGATACGCAGTATTTT. Its translation is CASSFSALLDTQYF. Full variable domain (outside the CDR3, taken from reference TRBV7-9 and TRBJ2-3): DTGVSQNPRHKITKRGQNVTFRCDPISEHNRLYWYRQTLGQGPEFLTYFQNEAQLEKSRLLSDRFSAERPKGSFSTLEIQRTEQGDSAMYLCASSFSALLDTQYFGPGTRLTVL.

This rearrangement joins TRBV18 to TRBJ2-7, with D perhaps TRBD2 (6 bases). CDR1 is KGHSH and CDR2 is LQKENI in the germline V gene. Trimming took 5 bases from V and 1 from J, leaving 12 bases between them. This CDR3 comprises 14 residues. In DNA, the CDR3 is TGTGCCAGCTCAGCCGCGGGATCATCCTACGAGCAGTACTTC. As protein: CASSAAGSSYEQYF.

This clone was seen a handful of times. The J gene is TRBJ1-6, the V gene TRBV28, with D unresolved. V lost 6 bases to trimming and J lost 6 bases, with 6 bases between them. Germline CDR1 reads MDHEN; CDR2 reads SYDVKM. The CDR3 totals 12 residues. CDR3 in amino acids: CASRVINSPLHF. The CDR3 DNA reads TGTGCCAGCAGAGTGATTAATTCACCCCTCCACTTT.

The V and J genes are TRBV4-3 and TRBJ2-7; 8 nucleotides agree with TRBD1. The CDR3 is 13 residues long. Trimming took 5 bases from V and 3 from J; bases not matched to a gene: 3. Germline-derived CDR1 and CDR2 are LGHNA and YSLEER. CDR3 in DNA: TGCGCCAGCAGCTCCGGGACAGGCTACGAGCAGTACTTC. Protein sequence: CASSSGTGYEQYF.

The chain has TRBV4-1 and TRBJ2-7; perhaps D is TRBD1 or TRBD2 (6 bases each). Trimming shortened V by 0 bases and J by 3 bases, and 15 bases separated the two germline ends. Germline CDR1 reads MGHRA; CDR2 reads YSYEKL. This CDR3 comprises 16 residues. The CDR3 nucleotides read TGCGCCAGCAGCCAAGAAGGCCCGGGGGCGGTCTACGAGCAGTACTTC. This codes for CASSQEGPGAVYEQYF.

The J gene is TRBJ1-1, the V gene TRBV5-4; D perhaps matches TRBD1 (5 bases). Germline assignment: CDR1 SGHNT and CDR2 YYREEE (reference sequence). The CDR3 has 13 amino acids. V was clipped by 0 bases and J by 7 bases, with 10 bases between them. The CDR3 DNA follows: TGTGCCAGCAGCTTGGATCTGGGGGATGAAGCTTTCTTT. This sequence encodes CASSLDLGDEAFF. Based on the CDR3 plus reference TRBV5-4 and TRBJ1-1, the full variable domain is ETGVTQSPTHLIKTRGQQVTLRCSSQSGHNTVSWYQQALGQGPQFIFQYYREEENGRGNFPPRFSGLQFPNYSSELNVNALELDDSALYLCASSLDLGDEAFFGQGTRLTVV.

V usage is TRBV7-6 and J usage is TRBJ2-3, with 12 bases identical to TRBD2. Germline assignment: CDR1 SGHVS and CDR2 FNYEAQ. Trimming at V came to 2 bases and at J to 6 bases, leaving 12 bases not matched to a gene. The CDR3 runs to 18 residues. The CDR3 region has the DNA TGTGCCAGCAGCTTAAGGGCTAGCGGGGGGGCCACGGCGGATACGCAGTATTTT. This codes for CASSLRASGGATADTQYF.

The V call is TRBV15, the J call TRBJ2-7; D unresolved. Deletions cut 0 bases from V and 1 base from J, with 10 bases between. The CDR3 is 15 residues long. Germline V gives CDR1 LNHNV, CDR2 YYDKDF (reference sequence). The chain's CDR3 is CATSRDLGESYEQYF. The CDR3 region has the DNA TGTGCCACCAGCAGAGATTTAGGAGAATCCTACGAGCAGTACTTC. Full variable domain (outside the CDR3, taken from reference TRBV15 and TRBJ2-7): DAMVIQNPRYQVTQFGKPVTLSCSQTLNHNVMYWYQQKSSQAPKLLFHYYDKDFNNEADTPDNFQSRRPNTSFCFLDIRSPGLGDTAMYLCATSRDLGESYEQYFGPGTRLTVT.

The CDR3 protein is CASSTKAGGPTGELFF. CDR3 in DNA: TGTGCCAGCAGCACTAAAGCGGGGGGACCCACCGGGGAGCTGTTTTTT. V and J are TRBV9 and TRBJ2-2; 9 positions agree with TRBD2. CDR3 length: 16 amino acids. Germline-derived CDR1 and CDR2 are SGDLS and YYNGEE. Trimming removed 4 bases from V and 4 bases from J; junction bases left unmatched: 8.